This T cell receptor beta chain was identified during a study of shared clonotypes between healthy human individuals. In the study overall: Donors had three CD4 naive, three CD4 memory, two CD8 naive and one CD8 memory plate apiece.

This clone has only one observation. Researchers divided each subset's genomic DNA evenly across several immunoSEQ plates. TCRdb's copy holds only in-frame clones and misses some; the assay was immunoSEQ multiplex PCR. The table includes fewer than 1.6 million clones, around 98.5% detected once. The germline V gene has CDR1 MDHEN and CDR2 SYDVKM. The CDR3 is made up of 15 amino acids. V lost 3 bases, J lost 2 bases, and 7 bases stayed unmatched. This TCR was recovered from a man aged 25-45 years in good health. The specimen was naive CD4+ T cells sorted from blood. As to subset: CD45RA+ positively selected. The chain links TRBV28 to TRBJ2-7, with 7 bases identical to TRBD2. The CDR3 DNA sequence: TGTGCCAGCAGTTTCGGAGGAGCGGGACCCTACGAGCAGTACTTC. It yields the protein CASSFGGAGPYEQYF.